This T cell receptor (beta chain) is drawn from a study of beta chain features in type 1 diabetes. Germline V lookup: CDR1 SGHNT, CDR2 YYREEE (reference sequence). Trimming removed 1 base from V and 1 base from J, with 2 bases in between. The CDR3 spans 12 residues. General study findings and limits: Type 1 diabetes patients had TCRB CDR3s that were shorter (moderately but significantly so) in all four CD4+ subsets.

To note about this clone: The antigen remains unidentified.

Investigators reverse transcribed all isolated RNA, so they sequenced expressed TCRB transcripts. The table came from immunoSEQ multiplex PCR; TCRdb's copy has only in-frame clones and leaves some out. Found here are some 640,000 clones, around an eighth of them singletons; the top ten hold roughly 0.04%. The chain is built from TRBV5-4 and TRBJ2-5; no reliable D call. This sequence was found in a man aged 18 to 29 with type 1 diabetes. Sequenced material: naive CD4+ T cells from blood. The CDR3 region has the DNA TGTGCCAGCAGCTTGCCCCAAGAGACCCAGTACTTC. This gives the protein CASSLPQETQYF.